Listed below are T cell receptor beta chains from one sample, sequenced in a study of cytomegalovirus exposure and HLA in healthy donors. Libraries were prepared by immunoSEQ multiplex PCR; TCRdb keeps only in-frame clonotypes and omits some of them. Of roughly 100,000 clones in the sample, 65% to 85% were seen once. The specimen sequenced was PBMCs. Source of these receptors: a man younger than 35 in good health and CMV-seronegative. Each CDR3 is given with its conserved first and last residue. D genes are given only for firm matches. Rows give clone size only sometimes, using once, few, many, or a class for an expanded clone.

CDR3aa: CASSEWTAGPYEQYF
CDR3nt: TGTGCCAGCAGTGAATGGACAGCGGGGCCCTACGAGCAGTACTTC
j_gene: TRBJ2-7
d_gene: .
v_gene: TRBV2
abundance: .

CDR3aa: CASSLKRSGANVLTF
CDR3nt: TGTGCCAGCAGCTTAAAACGGTCTGGGGCCAACGTCCTGACTTTC
j_gene: TRBJ2-6
d_gene: .
v_gene: TRBV7-9
abundance: .

CDR3aa: CASSIDQGGTEAFF
CDR3nt: TGTGCCAGTAGTATAGATCAGGGTGGCACTGAAGCTTTCTTT
j_gene: TRBJ1-1
d_gene: .
v_gene: TRBV19
abundance: .

CDR3aa: CASSSSGLAKNIQYF
CDR3nt: TGTGCCAGCAGTTCTAGCGGGTTAGCCAAAAACATTCAGTACTTC
j_gene: TRBJ2-4
d_gene: TRBD2
v_gene: TRBV28
abundance: .

CDR3aa: CASSLGDQNQPQHF
CDR3nt: TGTGCCAGCAGTTTAGGAGACCAAAATCAGCCCCAGCATTTT
j_gene: TRBJ1-5
d_gene: .
v_gene: TRBV28
abundance: once

CDR3aa: CASSQDSSPLTEAFF
CDR3nt: TGCGCCAGCAGCCAAGATTCTAGTCCGTTGACTGAAGCTTTCTTT
j_gene: TRBJ1-1
d_gene: .
v_gene: TRBV4-3
abundance: few

CDR3aa: CASSQLAGYEQYF
CDR3nt: TGTGCCAGCAGCCAACTAGCAGGCTACGAGCAGTACTTC
j_gene: TRBJ2-7
d_gene: .
v_gene: TRBV7-3
abundance: .

CDR3aa: CASSQKYRQGAPQETQYF
CDR3nt: TGTGCCAGCAGTCAGAAATACAGACAGGGGGCCCCTCAAGAGACCCAGTACTTC
j_gene: TRBJ2-5
d_gene: TRBD1
v_gene: TRBV27
abundance: once

CDR3aa: CASSSRNPREHEQYF
CDR3nt: TGTGCCAGCAGTTCGAGAAACCCTAGGGAGCACGAGCAGTACTTC
j_gene: TRBJ2-7
d_gene: .
v_gene: TRBV6-5
abundance: .

CDR3aa: CASSLGGRLVGEQYF
CDR3nt: TGTGCCAGCAGCTTGGGTGGCAGGTTGGTGGGCGAGCAGTACTTC
j_gene: TRBJ2-7
d_gene: .
v_gene: TRBV5-4
abundance: .

CDR3aa: CASSSAGTGGEKLFF
CDR3nt: TGCGCCAGCAGCTCTGCCGGGACAGGCGGTGAAAAACTGTTTTTT
j_gene: TRBJ1-4
d_gene: TRBD1
v_gene: TRBV5-1
abundance: .

CDR3aa: CATSGSENTEAFF
CDR3nt: TGCGCCACCTCAGGGTCCGAGAACACTGAAGCTTTCTTT
j_gene: TRBJ1-1
d_gene: .
v_gene: TRBV4-3
abundance: many

CDR3aa: CASTKVDRINGPHSLAKNIQYF
CDR3nt: TGTGCCAGCACTAAGGTGGACAGGATAAACGGCCCCCACTCACTAGCCAAAAACATTCAGTACTTC
j_gene: TRBJ2-4
d_gene: .
v_gene: TRBV21-1
abundance: .

CDR3aa: CASRRDIKNTEAFF
CDR3nt: TGCGCCAGCAGGAGGGACATAAAGAACACTGAAGCTTTCTTT
j_gene: TRBJ1-1
d_gene: .
v_gene: TRBV10-2
abundance: .

CDR3aa: CASSLMPSVSTDTQYF
CDR3nt: TGTGCCAGCAGCCTTATGCCTAGCGTTAGCACAGATACGCAGTATTTT
j_gene: TRBJ2-3
d_gene: .
v_gene: TRBV4-2
abundance: once

CDR3aa: CSVEVAGAPNEQFF
CDR3nt: TGCAGCGTTGAAGTAGCGGGAGCCCCCAATGAGCAGTTCTTC
j_gene: TRBJ2-1
d_gene: TRBD2
v_gene: TRBV29-1
abundance: once

CDR3aa: CASSPHMNTEAFF
CDR3nt: TGTGCCAGCAGCCCCCACATGAACACTGAAGCTTTCTTT
j_gene: TRBJ1-1
d_gene: .
v_gene: TRBV7-7
abundance: .

CDR3aa: CASSPLTGDRNTIYF
CDR3nt: TGTGCCAGCAGCCCGCTGACAGGGGACAGAAACACCATATATTTT
j_gene: TRBJ1-3
d_gene: TRBD1
v_gene: TRBV5-6
abundance: .

CDR3aa: CASSLVGQGATEAFF
CDR3nt: TGTGCCAGCAGCTTAGTAGGCCAGGGCGCCACTGAAGCTTTCTTT
j_gene: TRBJ1-1
d_gene: .
v_gene: TRBV11-3
abundance: .

CDR3aa: CASSFQGIGGYTF
CDR3nt: TGTGCCAGCAGTTTTCAGGGGATAGGTGGCTACACCTTC
j_gene: TRBJ1-2
d_gene: .
v_gene: TRBV28
abundance: once

CDR3aa: CSVQRDRDRYEQYF
CDR3nt: TGCAGCGTTCAGCGGGACAGGGACCGGTACGAGCAGTACTTC
j_gene: TRBJ2-7
d_gene: TRBD1
v_gene: TRBV29-1
abundance: .

CDR3aa: CASSLDQGNQPQHF
CDR3nt: TGTGCCAGCAGCTTAGATCAGGGCAATCAGCCCCAGCATTTT
j_gene: TRBJ1-5
d_gene: .
v_gene: TRBV7-8
abundance: .

CDR3aa: CASSDLLGLAGGHTDTQYF
CDR3nt: TGTGCCAGCAGTGACCTACTGGGACTAGCGGGAGGCCACACAGATACGCAGTATTTT
j_gene: TRBJ2-3
d_gene: TRBD2
v_gene: TRBV6-1
abundance: .

CDR3aa: CASSFQLAGFQETQYF
CDR3nt: TGTGCCAGCAGCTTCCAACTAGCGGGCTTCCAAGAGACCCAGTACTTC
j_gene: TRBJ2-5
d_gene: TRBD2
v_gene: TRBV7-8
abundance: .

CDR3aa: CATSRDRVRGNNQPQHF
CDR3nt: TGTGCCACCAGCAGAGATCGTGTCAGGGGAAACAATCAGCCCCAGCATTTT
j_gene: TRBJ1-5
d_gene: .
v_gene: TRBV15
abundance: once

CDR3aa: CASSLVPPGQGNYGAFF
CDR3nt: TGTGCCAGCAGCTTGGTTCCTCCGGGACAGGGGAATTACGGAGCTTTCTTT
j_gene: TRBJ1-1
d_gene: TRBD1
v_gene: TRBV5-4
abundance: .

CDR3aa: CAWMKQGRQKLFF
CDR3nt: TGTGCCTGGATGAAGCAAGGGAGGCAAAAACTGTTTTTT
j_gene: TRBJ1-4
d_gene: .
v_gene: TRBV30
abundance: .

CDR3aa: CASSYSQNSNQPQHF
CDR3nt: TGTGCCAGCAGTTACTCCCAGAATAGCAATCAGCCCCAGCATTTT
j_gene: TRBJ1-5
d_gene: .
v_gene: TRBV6-5
abundance: .

CDR3aa: CASSLSFNEQFF
CDR3nt: TGTGCCAGCAGCTTGTCGTTCAATGAGCAGTTCTTC
j_gene: TRBJ2-1
d_gene: .
v_gene: TRBV5-6
abundance: .

CDR3aa: CASSFVGETQYF
CDR3nt: TGTGCCAGCAGCTTCGTCGGAGAGACCCAGTACTTC
j_gene: TRBJ2-5
d_gene: .
v_gene: TRBV7-2
abundance: .

CDR3aa: CASSVDGGVGTDTQYF
CDR3nt: TGTGCCAGCAGCGTAGACGGGGGGGTAGGCACAGATACGCAGTATTTT
j_gene: TRBJ2-3
d_gene: TRBD2
v_gene: TRBV9
abundance: .

CDR3aa: CASALQGMRGYTF
CDR3nt: TGTGCTAGTGCCTTACAGGGGATGAGGGGCTACACCTTC
j_gene: TRBJ1-2
d_gene: TRBD1
v_gene: TRBV12-5
abundance: .

CDR3aa: CASSLGGRTDTQYF
CDR3nt: TGTGCCAGCAGCTTAGGGGGCAGGACAGATACGCAGTATTTT
j_gene: TRBJ2-3
d_gene: TRBD1
v_gene: TRBV5-6
abundance: .

CDR3aa: CASSYSGAYYGYPF
CDR3nt: TGTGCCAGCAGTTACTCGGGAGCTTACTATGGCTACCCCTTC
j_gene: TRBJ1-2
d_gene: .
v_gene: TRBV6-5
abundance: .

CDR3aa: CASTTRGLNTEAFF
CDR3nt: TGTGCCAGCACCACAAGAGGGTTGAACACTGAAGCTTTCTTT
j_gene: TRBJ1-1
d_gene: .
v_gene: TRBV27
abundance: .

CDR3aa: CASSQDNSNQPQHF
CDR3nt: TGTGCCAGCAGCCAGGATAACAGCAATCAGCCCCAGCATTTT
j_gene: TRBJ1-5
d_gene: .
v_gene: TRBV28
abundance: .

CDR3aa: CASSPLVGTGDGYTF
CDR3nt: TGTGCCAGCTCACCCCTAGTCGGGACAGGGGACGGCTACACCTTC
j_gene: TRBJ1-2
d_gene: TRBD1
v_gene: TRBV18
abundance: .

CDR3aa: CASSLGQNYGYTF
CDR3nt: TGCGCCAGCAGCTTGGGTCAGAACTATGGCTACACCTTC
j_gene: TRBJ1-2
d_gene: .
v_gene: TRBV5-1
abundance: .

CDR3aa: CASSYSAGGYLGYTF
CDR3nt: TGTGCCAGCAGTTACTCAGCAGGGGGTTATCTTGGCTACACCTTC
j_gene: TRBJ1-2
d_gene: TRBD1
v_gene: TRBV6-5
abundance: .

CDR3aa: CSVEVLAGTQYF
CDR3nt: TGCAGCGTTGAAGTCCTAGCAGGGACCCAGTACTTC
j_gene: TRBJ2-5
d_gene: .
v_gene: TRBV29-1
abundance: .

CDR3aa: CAWSGPSGNTEAFF
CDR3nt: TGTGCCTGGAGTGGTCCGAGCGGGAACACTGAAGCTTTCTTT
j_gene: TRBJ1-1
d_gene: .
v_gene: TRBV30
abundance: few